Shown below are 9 T cell receptor beta chains from a single sample sequenced in a study of post-analysis software for immune sequencing data. Study-wide findings and caveats: Patients carried several TRBV segments more frequently than controls did, and TRBV5-6, TRBV5-1 and TRBV20-1 were among them.

Their recognized antigens are unknown. cDNA libraries for TCR beta contained unique molecular identifiers. TCRdb independently ran MiXCR on the PCR reads; one entry per CDR3 protein. The sample comprises a few hundred thousand distinct CDR3 sequences, under 40% of which are singletons, and approximately 5.4% rests with the top ten. Sequenced input: blood. The receptors here all came from a girl under 18 with multiple sclerosis.

This clonotype was seen a few times. This chain connects TRBV6-1 to TRBJ1-1, with no clear D. Germline CDR1 reads MNHNS; CDR2 reads SASEGT. With 5 bases removed from V and 0 bases from J, the gap between germline ends came to 7 bases. The CDR3 consists of 13 residues. CDR3 protein: CASSTPMNTEAFF. CDR3 coding DNA: TGTGCCAGCAGTACCCCAATGAACACTGAAGCTTTCTTT.

The rearrangement links TRBV18 to TRBJ1-4; tentatively, D is TRBD1 (6 bases). The V gene's germline CDR1 is KGHSH and CDR2 LQKENI. V was clipped by 2 bases and J by 5 bases, with 12 bases between them. The CDR3 spans 15 residues. CDR3 in amino acids: CASSPWNRENEKLFF. The CDR3 DNA is TGTGCCAGCTCACCATGGAACAGGGAGAATGAAAAACTGTTTTTT.

This chain links TRBV4-2 with TRBJ2-5; D is ambiguous. The CDR3 contains 14 residues. The ends were cut back, 0 bases at V and 4 bases at J, with 9 bases in the middle. The germline V gene encodes CDR1 LGHNA and CDR2 YNFKEQ. DNA for the CDR3: TGTGCCAGCAGCCAAGATGGAGTTGGAGAGACCCAGTACTTC. Translation: CASSQDGVGETQYF.

This clonotype was seen more than once but under ten times. This rearrangement joins TRBV5-1 to TRBJ2-1; D gene unclear. Deletions cut 4 bases from V and 6 bases from J, with 8 bases between. This CDR3 comprises 12 residues. CDR1 is SGHRS, CDR2 YFSETQ, per germline. CDR3 in amino acids: CASSIYGNEQFF. The CDR3, as DNA: TGCGCCAGCAGCATCTACGGCAATGAGCAGTTCTTC.

The chain carries TRBV6-5 and TRBJ1-5; D unclear. Germline CDR1 and CDR2: MNHEY and SVGAGI. V shed 2 bases and J shed 10 bases, with 15 bases lying between them. The CDR3 has 14 residues. The CDR3 bases are TGTGCCAGCAGTTACGGGTCCGAGGGAGATCCCCAGCATTTT. Protein sequence: CASSYGSEGDPQHF.

The V and J genes are TRBV28 and TRBJ1-1, with a possible D match to TRBD1 (5 bases). V dropped 2 bases and J dropped 4 bases, with 11 bases sitting between them. The length of the CDR3 is 14 residues. The germline CDR1 and CDR2 sequences are MDHEN and SYDVKM. The CDR3 is CASSLRGIGTEAFF. Here the CDR3 DNA reads TGTGCCAGCAGTTTACGGGGGATCGGCACTGAAGCTTTCTTT.

This rearrangement joins TRBV10-3 to TRBJ2-1; D might be TRBD2 (7 bases). CDR3 length: 15 residues. Germline values: CDR1 ENHRY, CDR2 SYGVKD. The V and J ends lost 2 bases and 7 bases respectively, with 15 bases between them. Written as DNA, the CDR3 is TGTGCCATCAGTGAGCAAAGGGGGGGCACAAATGAGCAGTTCTTC. This codes for CAISEQRGGTNEQFF.

This clonotype was observed a few times. This chain uses TRBV5-6 with TRBJ2-4, with TRBD1 identical over 7 bases. The germline V gene encodes CDR1 SGHDT and CDR2 YYEEEE. The CDR3 is 13 amino acids. With V trimmed by 3 bases and J by 15 bases, 12 bases remained unmatched. The CDR3 loop is CASSYTTGDRWYF. CDR3 DNA: TGTGCCAGCAGCTATACTACCGGGGACAGATGGTACTTC. Supplemented by reference TRBV5-6 and TRBJ2-4, the full variable domain reads DAGVTQSPTHLIKTRGQQVTLRCSPKSGHDTVSWYQQALGQGPQFIFQYYEEEERQRGNFPDRFSGHQFPNYSSELNVNALLLGDSALYLCASSYTTGDRWYFGAGTRLSVL.

The sample holds a few counts of this clonotype. The rearrangement links TRBV5-5 to TRBJ1-5, with D perhaps matching TRBD1 (6 bases). The germline V gene has CDR1 SGHKS and CDR2 YYEKEE (reference sequence). CDR3 size: 16 residues. Trimming removed 4 bases from V and 0 bases from J, with 14 bases in between. CDR3 region: CASSTTGTYSNQPQHF. The CDR3 bases are TGTGCCAGCAGCACTACCGGGACATATAGCAATCAGCCCCAGCATTTT.